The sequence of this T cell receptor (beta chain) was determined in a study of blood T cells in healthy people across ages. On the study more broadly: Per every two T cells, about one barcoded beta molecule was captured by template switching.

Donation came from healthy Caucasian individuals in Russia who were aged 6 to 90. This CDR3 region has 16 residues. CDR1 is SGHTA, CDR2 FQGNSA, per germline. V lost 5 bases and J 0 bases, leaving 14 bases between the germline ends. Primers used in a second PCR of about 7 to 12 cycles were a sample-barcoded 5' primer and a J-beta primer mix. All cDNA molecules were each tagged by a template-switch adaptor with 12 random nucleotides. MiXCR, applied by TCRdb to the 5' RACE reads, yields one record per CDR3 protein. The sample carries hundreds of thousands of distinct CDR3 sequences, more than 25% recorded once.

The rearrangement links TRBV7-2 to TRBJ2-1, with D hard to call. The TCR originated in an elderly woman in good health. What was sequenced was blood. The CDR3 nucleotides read TGTGCCAGCAGCCCCGACTCTTCAGGCTCCTACAATGAGCAGTTCTTC. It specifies CASSPDSSGSYNEQFF.